The 23 T cell receptor beta chains listed next were all sequenced from one sample in a study of blood T cells in healthy people across ages. Primers used in a second PCR of roughly 6 to 11 cycles were a sample-barcoded 5' primer and a J-beta primer mix. TCRdb reprocessed the 5' RACE reads with MiXCR, giving one entry per CDR3 protein. The table includes about 780,000 distinct CDR3 sequences, about half detected once. Source material: blood. Receptor source: a man older than 75 in good health.

This clonotype was picked up many times. The chain joins TRBV29-1 to TRBJ2-2; no reliable D call. The CDR3 is made up of 13 amino acids. Germline lookup yields CDR1 SQVTM and CDR2 ANQGSEA. V shed 2 bases and J shed 0 bases, with 4 bases lying between them. The CDR3 region has the DNA TGCAGCGTTGAACGGACGAACACCGGGGAGCTGTTTTTT. Its protein is CSVERTNTGELFF.

The chain has TRBV5-8 and TRBJ1-5; maybe TRBD1 (5 bases). The germline V gene encodes CDR1 SGHTS and CDR2 YDEGEE. The V and J ends lost 4 bases and 5 bases respectively, with 13 bases between them. This CDR3 has 14 residues. CDR3 DNA: TGTGCCAGCAGCCCCGCCAGGGCCTATCAGCCCCAGCATTTT. Its translation: CASSPARAYQPQHF.

This chain uses TRBV7-2 with TRBJ1-6; perhaps TRBD1 as D (5 bases). Looked up from germline, CDR1 is SGHTA and CDR2 is FQGNSA. CDR3 length: 15 residues. The V end was cut by 1 base, the J end by 7 bases, with 11 bases between. The CDR3 sequence is CASSLVGAKNSPLHF. In DNA form, the CDR3 reads TGTGCCAGCAGCTTAGTAGGGGCTAAGAATTCACCCCTCCACTTT. The whole variable domain, filled in from reference TRBV7-2 and TRBJ1-6, reads GAGVSQSPSNKVTEKGKDVELRCDPISGHTALYWYRQSLGQGLEFLIYFQGNSAPDKSGLPSDRFSAERTGGSVSTLTIQRTQQEDSAVYLCASSLVGAKNSPLHFGNGTRLTVT.

V usage is TRBV18 and J usage is TRBJ1-1; D unclear. Germline lookup yields CDR1 KGHSH and CDR2 LQKENI. Trimming left V 5 bases short and J 3 bases short, with 13 bases between. The CDR3 totals 14 residues. CDR3: CASSSLAGDTEAFF. DNA of the CDR3: TGTGCCAGCTCATCCTTGGCTGGGGACACTGAAGCTTTCTTT. Full variable domain (missing parts from reference TRBV18 and TRBJ1-1): NAGVMQNPRHLVRRRGQEARLRCSPMKGHSHVYWYRQLPEEGLKFMVYLQKENIIDESGMPKERFSAEFPKEGPSILRIQQVVRGDSAAYFCASSSLAGDTEAFFGQGTRLTVV.

The sample holds a few counts of this clonotype. The chain uses TRBV6-1 and TRBJ2-3; no reliable D call. V gave up 3 bases and J gave up 2 bases, with 12 bases separating them. The CDR3 contains 15 residues. Per germline, CDR1 MNHNS and CDR2 SASEGT. For the CDR3, the DNA is TGTGCCAGCAGTGACTTCGGCTTACACACAGATACGCAGTATTTT. Translating gives CASSDFGLHTDTQYF.

V and J are TRBV12-3 or TRBV12-4 and TRBJ2-4, with 7 bases fitting TRBD1. J gave up 2 bases and V 5 bases, and 6 bases lay outside the gene matches. The length of the CDR3 is 15 residues. The CDR3 loop reads CASSPTGQSKNIQYF. DNA for the CDR3: TGTGCCAGCAGTCCGACGGGACAGTCCAAAAACATTCAGTACTTC.

This clonotype was counted many times. The rearrangement uses TRBV7-2 and TRBJ2-7; 14 bases match TRBD2. The CDR3 is 15 residues long. Germline V CDR1 and CDR2: SGHTA, FQGNSA. Trimming removed 4 bases from V and 5 bases from J; junction bases left unmatched: 4. The CDR3 protein is CASSSGLAGVNEQYF. The CDR3 DNA is TGTGCCAGCAGCTCGGGACTAGCGGGAGTAAACGAGCAGTACTTC.

The DNA for the CDR3 is TGTGCCAGCAAGCGACAGGGAGCCTACAATGAGCAGTTCTTC. It yields the protein CASKRQGAYNEQFF. The chain joins TRBV5-4 to TRBJ2-1; 7 bases are shared with TRBD1. Unmatched junction bases numbered 5, after V lost 6 bases and J lost 2 bases. The CDR3 is made up of 14 amino acids. Germline CDR1 reads SGHNT; CDR2 reads YYREEE (reference sequence).

The V call is TRBV20-1, the J call TRBJ2-1, with 7 nucleotides matching TRBD1. The junction had 6 bases not matched to a gene; V was cut back by 4 bases and J by 0 bases. Germline lookup yields CDR1 DFQATT and CDR2 SNEGSKA (reference sequence). The CDR3 extends over 15 amino acids. CDR3 residues: CSATRQGFSYNEQFF. CDR3 in DNA: TGCAGTGCTACGCGACAGGGATTCTCCTACAATGAGCAGTTCTTC.

The rearrangement uses TRBV29-1 and TRBJ2-1; D uncertain. V lost 7 bases and J lost 1, with 11 bases in between. Germline V CDR1 and CDR2: SQVTM, ANQGSEA. This CDR3 is built from 13 residues. This CDR3 is CSAHLVSYNEQFF. CDR3 coding DNA: TGCAGCGCCCACCTCGTGTCCTACAATGAGCAGTTCTTC.

The V and J genes are TRBV6-1 and TRBJ2-1; 8 nucleotides agree with TRBD2. Germline V gene lookup returns CDR1 MNHNS and CDR2 SASEGT. With V trimmed by 8 bases and J by 8 bases, 20 bases remained unmatched. The CDR3 has 17 residues. The CDR3 spells CASHTTNSGRVYDEQFF. The CDR3 DNA sequence: TGTGCCAGCCACACAACGAACAGCGGGAGAGTGTACGATGAGCAGTTCTTC.

The chain couples TRBV20-1 to TRBJ1-5; TRBD1 agrees at 11 bases. The CDR3 is 18 residues long. The V segment lost 4 bases and the J segment 1 base; nucleotides outside the gene matches: 12. Germline V gives CDR1 DFQATT, CDR2 SNEGSKA (reference sequence). The CDR3 DNA reads as TGCAGTGCTACTAGCCTCGGGACAGGGGGAGGAAGCAATCAGCCCCAGCATTTT. Its translation is CSATSLGTGGGSNQPQHF.

In its sample, this clonotype was seen a few times. The CDR3 nucleotides read TGTGCCAGCAGCTTACGGAGCGGAAGCTACGAGCAGTACTTC. This codes for CASSLRSGSYEQYF. The chain couples TRBV7-9 to TRBJ2-7; perhaps TRBD2 as D (5 bases). The CDR3 runs to 14 residues. Between the trimmed V and J ends, which lost 2 bases and 3 bases, there was a span of 11 bases. CDR1 SEHNR and CDR2 FQNEAQ come from the germline V gene (reference sequence). Looking up the rest from reference TRBV7-9 and TRBJ2-7 gives the full variable domain: DTGVSQNPRHKITKRGQNVTFRCDPISEHNRLYWYRQTLGQGPEFLTYFQNEAQLEKSRLLSDRFSAERPKGSFSTLEIQRTEQGDSAMYLCASSLRSGSYEQYFGPGTRLTVT.

J is TRBJ2-4 and V is TRBV7-3, with D possibly being TRBD2 (6 bases). TRBJ2-7 matches the DNA end more closely, so the J call is doubtful. This CDR3 has 13 residues. From germline, CDR1 is SGHTA and CDR2 FQGTGA. The CDR3 DNA follows: TGTGCCAGCAGCCTCCGGGAGAAGGGCGAGCAGTACTTC. Translation gives CASSLREKGEQYF.

This clonotype occurred a few times. The J gene is TRBJ2-1, the V gene TRBV20-1, with D possibly being TRBD2 (6 bases). Trimming took off 5 bases at V and 9 bases at J, with 20 bases between the two ends. The CDR3 sequence is 14 residues long. CDR1 DFQATT and CDR2 SNEGSKA come from the germline V gene (reference sequence). The DNA for the CDR3 is TGCAGTGCTCGACTAGGGGTTCTCATCCGTGAGCAGTTCTTC. Translating gives CSARLGVLIREQFF.

There are a few counts of this clonotype. The gene calls are TRBV12-3 or TRBV12-4 and TRBJ2-1; a weak D match, TRBD2 (6 bases). There are 17 residues in the CDR3. V was cut by 0 bases and J by 0 bases, with 12 bases left in between. The CDR3 coding sequence is TGTGCCAGCAGTTTAGCGCTAGCGCCGAGCTCCTACAATGAGCAGTTCTTC. This encodes CASSLALAPSSYNEQFF.

The chain couples TRBV11-2 to TRBJ1-6; unclear D gene. From germline, CDR1 is SGHAT and CDR2 FQNNGV. The germline V and J ends were trimmed by 4 bases and 6 bases, with 4 bases remaining between them. The CDR3 runs to 12 residues. The DNA of the CDR3 is TGTGCCAGCAGCTGGGGTAATTCACCCCTCCACTTT. This sequence encodes CASSWGNSPLHF. Together with reference TRBV11-2 and TRBJ1-6, the CDR3 gives the full variable domain: EAGVAQSPRYKIIEKRQSVAFWCNPISGHATLYWYQQILGQGPKLLIQFQNNGVVDDSQLPKDRFSAERLKGVDSTLKIQPAKLEDSAVYLCASSWGNSPLHFGNGTRLTVT.

The chain employs TRBV2 and TRBJ2-2, with 7 bases that match TRBD1. V was clipped by 2 bases and J by 3 bases; unmatched bases: 3. CDR3 length equals 15 residues. In germline, CDR1 is SNHLY, CDR2 FYNNEI. This CDR3 reads CASSEQGVHTGELFF. Written as DNA, the CDR3 is TGTGCCAGCAGTGAACAGGGGGTGCACACCGGGGAGCTGTTTTTT.

The chain recombines TRBV15 with TRBJ2-1; D is possibly TRBD1 (6 bases). The J call may be incorrect, as the DNA end agrees better with TRBJ2-7. The CDR3 spans 15 residues. Germline V gene sequence: CDR1 LNHNV, CDR2 YYDKDF (reference sequence). In nucleotides, the CDR3 is TGTGCCACCAGCAGAGCTGGGGGCGGATACAATGAGCAGTACTTC. Protein product: CATSRAGGGYNEQYF.

The chain uses TRBV6-5 and TRBJ2-1, with TRBD2 as a possible D gene (6 bases). The CDR3 consists of 16 residues. Germline V gene lookup returns CDR1 MNHEY and CDR2 SVGAGI. Trimming removed 4 bases from V and 10 bases from J, with 23 bases in between. CDR3 nucleotides: TGTGCCAGCAGTTCCCCTGGGGGGAAGGGGTTTGGGGAGCAGTTCTTC. Translating it yields CASSSPGGKGFGEQFF.

This clonotype was seen only a few times. This sequence joins TRBV20-1 and TRBJ2-3, with 16 bases that match TRBD2. The CDR3 is made up of 20 amino acids. V dropped 0 bases and J dropped 0; count of bases not matched to a gene: 9. CDR1 and CDR2 from the germline V gene are DFQATT and SNEGSKA (reference sequence). CDR3 DNA sequence: TGCAGTGCTAGAGATTACAGGGGGACTAGCGGGAGGGCTAGCACAGATACGCAGTATTTT. Amino acid sequence: CSARDYRGTSGRASTDTQYF.

Only a few counts were recorded for this clonotype. This chain joins TRBV7-2 and TRBJ2-3, with D possibly TRBD2 on 6 matching bases. Trimming left V 10 bases short and J 6 bases short, with 23 bases between. The CDR3 runs 15 residues. The germline CDR1 and CDR2 sequences are SGHTA and FQGNSA. The CDR3 reads CATSSGRPSPDTQYF. CDR3 DNA sequence: TGTGCCACCAGTAGCGGCCGTCCCTCACCTGATACGCAGTATTTT.

This chain connects TRBV2 to TRBJ2-2, with TRBD1 identical over 7 bases. The V segment lost 5 bases and the J segment 3 bases; nucleotides outside the gene matches: 12. Looked up from germline, CDR1 is SNHLY and CDR2 is FYNNEI. There are 17 residues in the CDR3. CDR3 in amino acids: CASSPTEGTAYTGELFF. In DNA, the CDR3 is TGTGCCAGCAGTCCCACCGAAGGGACAGCCTACACCGGGGAGCTGTTTTTT.